The 18 T cell receptor beta chains below were found in one sample sequenced in a study of shared clonotypes between healthy human individuals. Clones were read by immunoSEQ multiplex PCR, and TCRdb kept only the in-frame ones, dropping some. Among about 2.4 million clones, approximately 94% were seen once, and the ten largest hold about 0.13%. What was sequenced was naive CD4+ T cells sorted from blood. Subset here: CD45RA+ positively selected. These receptor sequences come from a man younger than 30 in good health.

J is TRBJ1-2 and V is TRBV5-1; perhaps TRBD1 as D (6 bases). The V and J ends lost 4 bases and 4 bases respectively, with 17 bases between them. Germline-derived CDR1 and CDR2 are SGHRS and YFSETQ. CDR3 length: 15 residues. As DNA, the CDR3 is TGCGCCAGCAGCGTGGGGGCGGGACAAAGCTATGGCTACACCTTC. Amino acid sequence: CASSVGAGQSYGYTF.

This chain joins TRBV11-2 and TRBJ1-1, with no clear D. Germline V gene data show CDR1 as SGHAT and CDR2 as FQNNGV. Trimming stripped 4 bases from V and 1 base from J, with 10 bases between. The CDR3 runs 14 residues. CDR3 sequence (DNA): TGTGCCAGCAGCTCCAAAAAAAAGAACACTGAAGCTTTCTTT. Translating gives CASSSKKKNTEAFF.

V and J are TRBV27 and TRBJ1-1; D unclear. V dropped 0 bases and J dropped 1 base, with 9 bases sitting between them. Looked up from germline, CDR1 is MNHEY and CDR2 is SMNVEV (reference sequence). This CDR3 comprises 15 residues. CDR3 sequence: CASSLSLTTNTEAFF. In DNA, the CDR3 is TGTGCCAGCAGTTTATCTCTCACGACGAACACTGAAGCTTTCTTT.

The count of this clone is one. This chain connects TRBV6-1 to TRBJ1-4; D is unclear. Germline V lookup: CDR1 MNHNS, CDR2 SASEGT. V gave up 4 bases and J gave up 0 bases, with 15 bases separating them. CDR3 length equals 17 residues. CDR3 protein: CASSAARPVATNEKLFF. In DNA form, the CDR3 reads TGTGCCAGCAGTGCAGCAAGGCCTGTTGCAACTAATGAAAAACTGTTTTTT.

This clone was counted once. J is TRBJ1-2 and V is TRBV28, with a tentative D call TRBD1 (5 bases). Per the germline V gene, CDR1 is MDHEN and CDR2 is SYDVKM. The CDR3 covers 14 residues. The V and J ends lost 4 bases and 1 base respectively, with 10 bases between them. The CDR3 loop reads CASSSPTVNYGYTF. In DNA, the CDR3 is TGTGCCAGCAGTTCCCCGACAGTTAACTATGGCTACACCTTC.

V and J are TRBV25-1 and TRBJ2-3; TRBD1 matches 8 bases. The germline V gene encodes CDR1 MGHDK and CDR2 SYGVNS. The J segment lost 3 bases and the V segment lost 2 bases, leaving 4 bases of the junction unmatched. The CDR3 is made up of 15 amino acids. CDR3 protein: CASSEADRATDTQYF. The CDR3 nucleotides read TGTGCCAGCAGTGAAGCGGACAGGGCTACAGATACGCAGTATTTT.

This chain's CDR3 is CAISPAGAGNYEQYF. CDR3 sequence (DNA): TGTGCCATCAGTCCCGCGGGGGCGGGGAACTACGAGCAGTACTTC. The J gene is TRBJ2-7, the V gene TRBV10-3, with a possible D match to TRBD2 (7 bases). CDR1 is ENHRY and CDR2 is SYGVKD in the germline V gene. Trimming took off 5 bases at V and 3 bases at J, with 17 bases between the two ends. The CDR3 is 15 amino acids.

Remarks on this clone: Other DNA sequences in the sample encode the same CDR3. The rearrangement joins TRBV7-2 to TRBJ1-3; TRBD1 aligns across 9 bases. The germline V gene encodes CDR1 SGHTA and CDR2 FQGNSA. The J segment lost 3 bases and the V segment lost 3 bases, leaving 0 bases of the junction unmatched. The CDR3 length is 14 residues. This chain's CDR3 is CASSLDRGGNTIYF. As DNA, the CDR3 is TGTGCCAGCAGCTTGGACAGGGGTGGAAACACCATATATTTT.

In this sample, this clone turned up a few times. Other nucleotide sequences in the sample specify the same CDR3. This chain links TRBV7-9 with TRBJ2-3; D is undetermined. Trimming shortened V by 4 bases and J by 2 bases, and 1 base separated the two germline ends. Germline V lookup: CDR1 SEHNR, CDR2 FQNEAQ (reference sequence). The CDR3 covers 11 residues. CDR3 residues: CASSSTDTQYF. As DNA, the CDR3 is TGTGCCAGCAGCTCCACAGATACGCAGTATTTT. Supplemented by reference TRBV7-9 and TRBJ2-3, the full variable domain reads DTGVSQNPRHKITKRGQNVTFRCDPISEHNRLYWYRQTLGQGPEFLTYFQNEAQLEKSRLLSDRFSAERPKGSFSTLEIQRTEQGDSAMYLCASSSTDTQYFGPGTRLTVL.

V and J are TRBV5-4 and TRBJ1-2; TRBD1 matches 10 bases. V shed 4 bases and J 6 bases; nucleotides not matched to a gene: 9. The CDR3 runs 15 residues. Looked up from germline, CDR1 is SGHNT and CDR2 is YYREEE (reference sequence). CDR3 sequence: CASSHPGTGANGYTF. The CDR3 nucleotides read TGTGCCAGCAGCCACCCGGGGACAGGGGCAAATGGCTACACCTTC.

The J gene is TRBJ2-1, the V gene TRBV5-1; 9 nucleotides agree with TRBD2. CDR1 and CDR2 from the germline V gene are SGHRS and YFSETQ. The CDR3 runs to 14 residues. After removal of 8 bases from V and 6 bases from J, the junction contained 9 bases not matched to a gene. The CDR3 reads CASSFSGRSNEQFF. The CDR3 nucleotides are TGCGCCAGTAGTTTCAGCGGGAGGAGCAATGAGCAGTTCTTC.

The sample holds one count of this clone. The V gene is TRBV16, the J gene TRBJ2-2; D ambiguous. V gave up 0 bases and J gave up 2 bases, with 7 bases separating them. CDR1 is KGHSY, CDR2 FQNENV, per germline. The length of the CDR3 is 15 residues. The DNA of the CDR3 is TGTGCCAGCAGCCAATCGAGAGGAAACACCGGGGAGCTGTTTTTT. Its translation is CASSQSRGNTGELFF.

This chain links TRBV5-1 with TRBJ2-7; unclear D gene. Per germline, CDR1 SGHRS and CDR2 YFSETQ. V gave up 0 bases and J gave up 2 bases, with 9 bases separating them. CDR3 size: 14 residues. The DNA of the CDR3 is TGCGCCAGCAGCTTGGATGCGGCTCCCTACGAGCAGTACTTC. The encoded protein is CASSLDAAPYEQYF.

The gene calls are TRBV29-1 and TRBJ1-4; 7 nucleotides match TRBD1. Trimming took 8 bases from V and 7 from J; bases not matched to a gene: 10. Germline CDR1 SQVTM, CDR2 ANQGSEA. The length of the CDR3 is 13 residues. DNA for the CDR3: TGCAGCCCGTCGACAGGGATAAGTGAAAAACTGTTTTTT. It encodes CSPSTGISEKLFF.

V is TRBV4-1 and J is TRBJ1-4, with D uncertain. Germline-derived CDR1 and CDR2 are MGHRA and YSYEKL. With 2 bases removed from V and 5 bases from J, the gap between germline ends came to 9 bases. This CDR3 is built from 14 residues. The DNA of the CDR3 is TGCGCCAGCAGCCAATACCTCAGGAATGAAAAACTGTTTTTT. Translating it yields CASSQYLRNEKLFF.

The chain links TRBV19 to TRBJ2-7; 7 nucleotides agree with TRBD1. The V gene's germline CDR1 is LNHDA and CDR2 SQIVND (reference sequence). This CDR3 has 15 residues. After removal of 1 base from V and 2 bases from J, the junction contained 5 bases not matched to a gene. The DNA of the CDR3 is TGTGCCAGTAGTATAGTGGAGACAGGGACCTACGAGCAGTACTTC. Translated, it gives CASSIVETGTYEQYF.

The V gene is TRBV4-3, the J gene TRBJ2-3, with a weak D call TRBD2 (5 bases). CDR3 size: 17 residues. The germline CDR1 and CDR2 sequences are LGHNA and YSLEER. The V end was cut by 6 bases, the J end by 4 bases, with 23 bases between. CDR3 bases: TGCGCCAGCAGTCGAAATAACGAGGGCGTGACGGCAGATACGCAGTATTTT. This encodes CASSRNNEGVTADTQYF.

The chain uses TRBV11-3 and TRBJ1-1, with D perhaps matching TRBD1 (5 bases). CDR1 is SGHNT and CDR2 is YENEEA in the germline V gene. Trimming took off 3 bases at V and 5 bases at J, with 7 bases between the two ends. The length of the CDR3 is 12 residues. The CDR3 region has the DNA TGTGCCAGCAGCTTTGGGGGGACTGAAGCTTTCTTT. Translation: CASSFGGTEAFF. The variable domain in full, with the rest retrieved from reference TRBV11-3 and TRBJ1-1, is EAGVVQSPRYKIIEKKQPVAFWCNPISGHNTLYWYLQNLGQGPELLIRYENEEAVDDSQLPKDRFSAERLKGVDSTLKIQPAELGDSAVYLCASSFGGTEAFFGQGTRLTVV.